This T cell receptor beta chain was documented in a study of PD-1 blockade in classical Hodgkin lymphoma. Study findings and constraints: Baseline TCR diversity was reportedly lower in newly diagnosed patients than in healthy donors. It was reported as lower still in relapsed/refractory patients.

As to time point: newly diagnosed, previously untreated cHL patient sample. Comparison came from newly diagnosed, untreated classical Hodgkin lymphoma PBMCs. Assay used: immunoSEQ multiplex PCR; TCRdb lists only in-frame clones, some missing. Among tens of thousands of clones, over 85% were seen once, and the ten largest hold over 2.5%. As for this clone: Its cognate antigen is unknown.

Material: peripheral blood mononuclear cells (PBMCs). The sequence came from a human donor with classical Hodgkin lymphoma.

CDR3 loop: CASSRTGPYGYTF. In nucleotides, the CDR3 is TGTGCCAGCAGCCGGACAGGGCCTTATGGCTACACCTTC. The chain has TRBV7-8 and TRBJ1-2, with 8 positions matching TRBD1. Losses at the gene ends were 5 bases for V and 5 bases for J; bases not matched to a gene: 4. The CDR3 consists of 13 residues. Looked up from germline, CDR1 is SGHVS and CDR2 is FQNEAQ.